This T cell receptor (beta chain) appears in the sequencing data of a study of cytomegalovirus exposure and HLA in healthy donors. 13 Jbeta primers and 60 Vbeta primers were used for the PCR. Some clones are missing from TCRdb's copy, which holds only in-frame ones; the method was immunoSEQ multiplex PCR. This table has some 90,000 clones, roughly 70% appearing once. Germline V gives CDR1 GTSNPN, CDR2 SVGIG (reference sequence). The CDR3 has 13 residues. J lost 0 bases, V lost 5 bases, and 3 bases had no gene match. The TCR comes from a man in his fifties in good health and CMV-seronegative. Sequencing input: PBMCs. The rearrangement joins TRBV30 to TRBJ2-5; 7 nucleotides match TRBD1. The CDR3 reads CAWGTEYQETQYF. CDR3 nucleotide sequence: TGTGCCTGGGGGACAGAGTACCAAGAGACCCAGTACTTC. The full variable domain, with the rest looked up from reference TRBV30 and TRBJ2-5, is SQTIHQWPATLVQPVGSPLSLECTVEGTSNPNLYWYRQAAGRGLQLLFYSVGIGQISSEVPQNLSASRPQDRQFILSSKKLLLSDSGFYLCAWGTEYQETQYFGPGTRLLVL.